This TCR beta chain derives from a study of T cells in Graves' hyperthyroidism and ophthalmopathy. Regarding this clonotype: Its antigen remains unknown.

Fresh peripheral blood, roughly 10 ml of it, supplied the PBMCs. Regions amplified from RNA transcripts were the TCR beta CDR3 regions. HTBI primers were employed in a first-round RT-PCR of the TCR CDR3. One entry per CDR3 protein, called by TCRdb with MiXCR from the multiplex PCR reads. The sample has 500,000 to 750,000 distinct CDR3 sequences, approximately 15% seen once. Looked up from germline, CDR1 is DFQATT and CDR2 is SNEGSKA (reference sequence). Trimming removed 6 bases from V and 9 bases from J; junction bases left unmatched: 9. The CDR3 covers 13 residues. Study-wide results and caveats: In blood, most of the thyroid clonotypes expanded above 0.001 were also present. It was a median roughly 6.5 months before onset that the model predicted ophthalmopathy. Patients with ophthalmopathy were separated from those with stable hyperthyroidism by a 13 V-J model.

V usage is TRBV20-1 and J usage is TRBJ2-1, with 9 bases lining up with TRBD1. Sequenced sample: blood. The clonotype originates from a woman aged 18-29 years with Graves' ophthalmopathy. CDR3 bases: TGCAGTGCCCAGGGACAGGGTAGGAGTGAGCAGTTCTTC. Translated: CSAQGQGRSEQFF.